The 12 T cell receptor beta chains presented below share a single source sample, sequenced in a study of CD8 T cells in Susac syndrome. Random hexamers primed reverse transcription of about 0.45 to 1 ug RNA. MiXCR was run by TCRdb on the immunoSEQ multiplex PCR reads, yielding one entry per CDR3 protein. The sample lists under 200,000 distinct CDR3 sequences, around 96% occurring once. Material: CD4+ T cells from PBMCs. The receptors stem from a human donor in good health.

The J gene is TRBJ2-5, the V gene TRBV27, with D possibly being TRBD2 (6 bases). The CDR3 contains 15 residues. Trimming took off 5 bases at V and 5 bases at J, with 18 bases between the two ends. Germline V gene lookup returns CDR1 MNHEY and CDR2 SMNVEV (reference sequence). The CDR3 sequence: CASSRPGLAGETQYF. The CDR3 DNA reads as TGTGCCAGCAGTCGTCCAGGGCTTGCGGGGGAGACCCAGTACTTC.

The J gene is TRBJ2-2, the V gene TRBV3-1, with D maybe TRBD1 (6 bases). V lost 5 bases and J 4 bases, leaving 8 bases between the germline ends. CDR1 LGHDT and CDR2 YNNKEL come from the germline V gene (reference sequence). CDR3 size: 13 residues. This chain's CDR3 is CASSDRPTGELFF. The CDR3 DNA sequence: TGTGCCAGCAGCGACAGGCCCACCGGGGAGCTGTTTTTT.

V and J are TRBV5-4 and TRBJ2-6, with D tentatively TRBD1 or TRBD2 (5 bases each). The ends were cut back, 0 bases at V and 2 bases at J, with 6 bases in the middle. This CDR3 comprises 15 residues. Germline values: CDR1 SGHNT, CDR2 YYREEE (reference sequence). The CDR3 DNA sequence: TGTGCCAGCAGCTTGGGGGGGACTGGGGCCAACGTCCTGACTTTC. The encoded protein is CASSLGGTGANVLTF.

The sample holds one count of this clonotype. The CDR3: CASGNAGGDSDYGYTF. As DNA, the CDR3 is TGTGCCAGCGGAAATGCAGGGGGCGACTCGGACTATGGCTACACCTTC. The chain recombines TRBV6-2 or TRBV6-3 with TRBJ1-2, with TRBD1 matching 8 bases. Losses at the gene ends were 8 bases for V and 3 bases for J; bases not matched to a gene: 14. The CDR3 contains 16 residues. CDR1 and CDR2 (germline): MNHEY, SVGEGT.

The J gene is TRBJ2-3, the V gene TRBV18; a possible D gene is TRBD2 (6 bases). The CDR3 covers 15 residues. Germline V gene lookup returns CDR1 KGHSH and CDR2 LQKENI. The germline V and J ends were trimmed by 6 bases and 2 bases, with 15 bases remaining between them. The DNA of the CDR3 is TGTGCCAGCTCGGGACTTCAGGGCAACACAGATACGCAGTATTTT. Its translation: CASSGLQGNTDTQYF.

CDR3 DNA: TGTGCCAGCTCACCTGACAGAAATTCACCCCTCCACTTT. It translates to CASSPDRNSPLHF. The genes are TRBV18 and TRBJ1-6; TRBD1 might be the D (5 bases). The CDR3 is 13 residues long. Per germline, CDR1 KGHSH and CDR2 LQKENI. The germline V and J ends were trimmed by 3 bases and 7 bases, with 7 bases remaining between them.

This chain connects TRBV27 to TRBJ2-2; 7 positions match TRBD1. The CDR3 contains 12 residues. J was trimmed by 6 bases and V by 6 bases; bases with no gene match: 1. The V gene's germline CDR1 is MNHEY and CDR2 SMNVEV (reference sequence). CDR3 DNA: TGTGCCAGCAGCACAGGGGCCGGGGAGCTGTTTTTT. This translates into CASSTGAGELFF.

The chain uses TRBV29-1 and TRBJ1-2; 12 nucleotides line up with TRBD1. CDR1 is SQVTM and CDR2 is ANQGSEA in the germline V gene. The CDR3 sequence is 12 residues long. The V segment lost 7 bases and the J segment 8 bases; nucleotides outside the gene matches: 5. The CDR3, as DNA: TGCAGCGAAGGGACAGGGGGCGGAGGCTACACCTTC. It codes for CSEGTGGGGYTF.

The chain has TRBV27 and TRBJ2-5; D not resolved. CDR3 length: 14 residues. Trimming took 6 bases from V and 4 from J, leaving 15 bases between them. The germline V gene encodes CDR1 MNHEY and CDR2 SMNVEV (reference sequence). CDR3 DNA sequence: TGTGCCAGCAGAAAACCCCAGACGCCAGAGACCCAGTACTTC. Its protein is CASRKPQTPETQYF.

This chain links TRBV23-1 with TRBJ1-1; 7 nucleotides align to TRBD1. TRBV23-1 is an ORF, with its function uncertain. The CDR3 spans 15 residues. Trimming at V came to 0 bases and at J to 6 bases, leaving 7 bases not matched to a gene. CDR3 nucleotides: TGCGCCAGCAGTCAATCCCACCAGGGGGAGGCTGAAGCTTTCTTT. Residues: CASSQSHQGEAEAFF.

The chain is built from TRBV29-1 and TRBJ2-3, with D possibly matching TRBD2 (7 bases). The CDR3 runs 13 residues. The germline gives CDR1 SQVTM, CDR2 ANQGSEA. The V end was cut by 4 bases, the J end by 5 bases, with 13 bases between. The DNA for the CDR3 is TGCAGCGTTGGGGGGGGGCTGGGAGATACGCAGTATTTT. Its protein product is CSVGGGLGDTQYF.

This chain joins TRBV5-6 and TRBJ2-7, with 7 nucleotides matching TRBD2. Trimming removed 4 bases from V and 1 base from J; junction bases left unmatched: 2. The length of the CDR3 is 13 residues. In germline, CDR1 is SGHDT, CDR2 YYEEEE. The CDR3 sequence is CASSGLVSYEQYF. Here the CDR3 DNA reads TGTGCCAGCAGCGGACTAGTATCCTACGAGCAGTACTTC.